The T cell receptor (beta chain) described here comes from a study of identical twins. The CDR3 has 11 residues if both end residues are counted. Germline CDR1 reads MNHNS; CDR2 reads SASEGT. Study conclusions and caveats: In cord blood, abundant beta clonotypes had fewer insertions; memory showed no trend.

TCRdb recomputed calls from the 5' RACE reads with MiXCR, one row per CDR3 protein. The sample consists of around 140,000 distinct CDR3 sequences, roughly 3.5% of them appearing once. This clonotype was recorded at least ten times. Antigen specificity is unknown. It is unclear where the CDR3 begins or ends on the DNA, so no DNA is shown, and the CDR3 is as TCRdb lists it. The source material was memory T cells sorted from blood. V usage is TRBV6-1 and J usage is TRBJ1-4; TRBD1 was called by the table and not checked on the DNA. This TCR came from a man aged 18-30 years in good health. CDR3 in amino acids: CASRVGQGNFF.